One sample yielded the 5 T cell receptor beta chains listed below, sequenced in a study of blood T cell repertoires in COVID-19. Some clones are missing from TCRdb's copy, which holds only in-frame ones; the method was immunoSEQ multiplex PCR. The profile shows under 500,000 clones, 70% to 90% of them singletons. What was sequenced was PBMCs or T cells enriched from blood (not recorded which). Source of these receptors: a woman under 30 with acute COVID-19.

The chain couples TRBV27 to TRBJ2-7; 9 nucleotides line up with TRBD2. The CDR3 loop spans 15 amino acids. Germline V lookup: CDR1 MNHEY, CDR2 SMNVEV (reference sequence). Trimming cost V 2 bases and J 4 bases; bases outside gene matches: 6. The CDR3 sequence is CASSLGGGRAYEQYF. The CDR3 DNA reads TGTGCCAGCAGTTTAGGCGGCGGGAGGGCGTACGAGCAGTACTTC.

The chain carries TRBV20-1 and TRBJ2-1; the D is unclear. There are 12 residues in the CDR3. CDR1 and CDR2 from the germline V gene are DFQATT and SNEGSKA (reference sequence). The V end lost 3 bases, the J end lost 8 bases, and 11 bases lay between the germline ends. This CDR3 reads CSASPGLDEQFF. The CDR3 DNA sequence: TGCAGTGCTAGTCCGGGTTTGGATGAGCAGTTCTTC.

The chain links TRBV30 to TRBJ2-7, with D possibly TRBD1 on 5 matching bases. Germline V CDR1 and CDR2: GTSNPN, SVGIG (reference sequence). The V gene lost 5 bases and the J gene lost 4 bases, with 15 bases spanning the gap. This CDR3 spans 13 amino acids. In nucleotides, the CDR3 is TGTGCCTGGGATACCCAGGGCCCATACGAGCAGTACTTC. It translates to CAWDTQGPYEQYF.

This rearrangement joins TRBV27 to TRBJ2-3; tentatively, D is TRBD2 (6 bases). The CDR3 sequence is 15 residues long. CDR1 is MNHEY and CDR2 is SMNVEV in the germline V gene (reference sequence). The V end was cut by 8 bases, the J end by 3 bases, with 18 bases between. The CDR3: CASGLPGPGTDTQYF. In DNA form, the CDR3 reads TGTGCCAGCGGACTACCGGGCCCTGGGACAGATACGCAGTATTTT.

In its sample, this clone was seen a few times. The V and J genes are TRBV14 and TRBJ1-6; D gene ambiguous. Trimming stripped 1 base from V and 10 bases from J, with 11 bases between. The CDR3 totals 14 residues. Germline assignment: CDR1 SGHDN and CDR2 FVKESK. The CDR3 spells CASSQVKGGSPLHF. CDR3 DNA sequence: TGTGCCAGCAGCCAAGTTAAGGGCGGGTCACCCCTCCACTTT.